This T cell receptor beta chain was sequenced during a study of identical twins. Overall study results and limits: When twins shared out-of-frame alpha sequences, those sequences had excess low generation probability.

This clonotype occurred a few times. The target antigen is unknown. Germline loops: CDR1 SGHRS, CDR2 YFSETQ. The CDR3 consists of 12 residues. V was pared by 4 bases and J by 4 bases, with 9 bases between. Template switching added a universal primer site, and cDNA bore unique molecular identifiers. One entry per CDR3 protein results from TCRdb running MiXCR on the 5' RACE reads. The sample lists approximately 1.8 million distinct CDR3 sequences, about 32% occurring once. The clonotype comes from a newborn girl in good health. The V gene is TRBV5-1, the J gene TRBJ2-7; D gene unclear. Sample: cord blood. The CDR3 spells CASSDTPYEQYF. For the CDR3, the DNA is TGCGCCAGCAGCGACACACCTTACGAGCAGTACTTC.